The 28 T cell receptor beta chains in this list originate from one sample, sequenced in a study of vaccination and CD4 T cells after COVID-19 (dated by TCRdb to between 2021 and 2024). Libraries came from PCR. TCRdb lists the instrument as Illumina iSeq 100. DNA from cultured CD4+ T cells underwent TCR sequencing with the Oncomine TCR Beta short-read assay at the Johns Hopkins FTIC core. The public reads were run again by TCRdb, first through fastp at Q25 and then through MiXCR, and only productive beta chains were kept. For every CDR3 protein sequence, its rows merge into one entry that carries the most common genes and DNA. This sample lists fewer than 15,000 distinct CDR3 sequences; more than 40% were detected once. 15% of the sample is in the top ten clones. The treatment or condition label for this specimen denotes: roughly 10-day PBMC culture with coronavirus spike peptide pools or control peptides (ViraFEST assay).

Antigen specificity for these receptors is unknown. The sequenced material came from CD4+ T cells from blood, cultured in vitro. The receptors originated from a human donor who had recovered from COVID-19.

The chain links TRBV27 to TRBJ1-3; TRBD1 might be the D (6 bases). CDR1 and CDR2 from the germline V gene are MNHEY and SMNVEV (reference sequence). The ends were cut back, 5 bases at V and 8 bases at J, with 19 bases in the middle. The CDR3 runs 15 residues. The CDR3 sequence is CASSPFSAGVHTIYF. The CDR3 DNA reads as TGTGCCAGCAGTCCATTCTCCGCAGGGGTCCACACCATATATTTT.

The chain carries TRBV6-1 and TRBJ1-1, with 9 bases that match TRBD1. Trimming took 5 bases from V and 1 from J; bases not matched to a gene: 8. Germline V CDR1 and CDR2: MNHNS, SASEGT. This CDR3 spans 16 amino acids. CDR3 in amino acids: CASSKQTGGENTEAFF. The CDR3 bases are TGTGCCAGCAGTAAACAGACAGGGGGTGAGAACACTGAAGCTTTCTTT.

This clonotype was recorded a few times. V gene TRBV20-1 combines with J gene TRBJ1-3, with TRBD1 matching 7 bases. J was trimmed by 0 bases and V by 6 bases; bases with no gene match: 11. The CDR3 consists of 16 residues. Germline V gene lookup returns CDR1 DFQATT and CDR2 SNEGSKA (reference sequence). The CDR3 is CSAATGVPPSGNTIYF. The DNA of the CDR3 is TGCAGTGCAGCTACAGGGGTTCCCCCCTCTGGAAACACCATATATTTT.

J is TRBJ2-5 and V is TRBV4-1, with 10 bases lining up with TRBD1. Germline CDR1 and CDR2: MGHRA and YSYEKL. J gave up 2 bases and V 4 bases, and 4 bases lay outside the gene matches. The CDR3 runs to 15 residues. CDR3 loop: CASSRDRGFQETQYF. CDR3 nucleotide sequence: TGCGCCAGCAGCCGGGACAGGGGTTTTCAAGAGACCCAGTACTTC.

A few counts support this clonotype. The chain carries TRBV5-1 and TRBJ2-7, with 12 bases fitting TRBD2. CDR3 length: 16 residues. V trimming: 2 bases; J trimming: 0 bases; junction bases outside the gene matches: 3. Germline loops: CDR1 SGHRS, CDR2 YFSETQ. For the CDR3, the DNA is TGCGCCAGCAGCTTAACTAGCGGGAGGCTCTCCTACGAGCAGTACTTC. This codes for CASSLTSGRLSYEQYF.

The V and J genes are TRBV27 and TRBJ2-2; D remains ambiguous. V dropped 2 bases and J dropped 4 bases, with 17 bases sitting between them. The germline gives CDR1 MNHEY, CDR2 SMNVEV (reference sequence). This CDR3 region has 17 residues. The DNA of the CDR3 is TGTGCCAGCAGTTTACGTAAAAGGGCCACTTTCACCGGGGAGCTGTTTTTT. Residues: CASSLRKRATFTGELFF.

The chain recombines TRBV15 with TRBJ2-6, with D possibly TRBD1 on 5 matching bases. The CDR3 has 16 residues. Trimming took 1 base from V and 0 from J, leaving 7 bases between them. Germline V lookup: CDR1 LNHNV, CDR2 YYDKDF (reference sequence). The CDR3 region is CATSRARGSGANVLTF. In DNA form, the CDR3 reads TGTGCCACCAGCAGAGCTAGGGGCTCTGGGGCCAACGTCCTGACTTTC.

The V and J genes are TRBV2 and TRBJ1-5; no clear D gene. Germline V CDR1 and CDR2: SNHLY, FYNNEI. This CDR3 comprises 14 residues. V was trimmed by 1 base and J by 7 bases, leaving 11 bases between them. The CDR3 sequence is CASSEDEDWQPQHF. In DNA form, the CDR3 reads TGTGCCAGCAGTGAAGACGAGGATTGGCAGCCCCAGCATTTT.

This clonotype was recorded a few times. The chain uses TRBV5-4 and TRBJ1-1, with D perhaps matching TRBD1 (6 bases). Germline assignment: CDR1 SGHNT and CDR2 YYREEE (reference sequence). The CDR3 length is 15 residues. V was cut by 1 base and J by 0 bases, with 10 bases left in between. The CDR3 DNA sequence: TGTGCCAGCAGCTTGATGGGACAAATGAACACTGAAGCTTTCTTT. It yields the protein CASSLMGQMNTEAFF. Looking up the rest from reference TRBV5-4 and TRBJ1-1 gives the full variable domain: ETGVTQSPTHLIKTRGQQVTLRCSSQSGHNTVSWYQQALGQGPQFIFQYYREEENGRGNFPPRFSGLQFPNYSSELNVNALELDDSALYLCASSLMGQMNTEAFFGQGTRLTVV.

V gene TRBV28 combines with J gene TRBJ2-1; D remains unclear. The V gene's germline CDR1 is MDHEN and CDR2 SYDVKM. With 0 bases removed from V and 6 bases from J, the gap between germline ends came to 9 bases. The CDR3 covers 14 residues. In nucleotides, the CDR3 is TGTGCCAGCAGTTTATGGGGTGTTGGCAATGAGCAGTTCTTC. Protein product: CASSLWGVGNEQFF.

This clonotype appeared once. The chain links TRBV7-9 to TRBJ2-7; 7 nucleotides line up with TRBD2. Germline trimming cut 0 bases from V and 4 bases from J; bases unmatched to any gene: 12. CDR3 size: 17 residues. Germline V gene data show CDR1 as SEHNR and CDR2 as FQNEAQ (reference sequence). In DNA form, the CDR3 reads TGTGCCAGCAGCTTAGCGCAGTACAGCGGGACGAGGTACGAGCAGTACTTC. It translates to CASSLAQYSGTRYEQYF. The whole variable domain, filled in from reference TRBV7-9 and TRBJ2-7, reads DTGVSQNPRHKITKRGQNVTFRCDPISEHNRLYWYRQTLGQGPEFLTYFQNEAQLEKSRLLSDRFSAERPKGSFSTLEIQRTEQGDSAMYLCASSLAQYSGTRYEQYFGPGTRLTVT.

The chain recombines TRBV10-3 with TRBJ1-4; D unresolved. V lost 2 bases and J lost 0, with 4 bases in between. Germline values: CDR1 ENHRY, CDR2 SYGVKD. CDR3 length: 14 residues. The DNA for the CDR3 is TGTGCCATCAGTGAGGACACAACTAATGAAAAACTGTTTTTT. The encoded protein is CAISEDTTNEKLFF.

The chain employs TRBV15 and TRBJ2-3; 12 nucleotides align to TRBD2. The V gene's germline CDR1 is LNHNV and CDR2 YYDKDF (reference sequence). CDR3 length: 17 amino acids. After removal of 1 base from V and 0 bases from J, the junction contained 2 bases not matched to a gene. DNA of the CDR3: TGTGCCACCAGCAGAGGTGGGACTAGCGGGAGCACAGATACGCAGTATTTT. Protein product: CATSRGGTSGSTDTQYF.

Within the sample, this clonotype is large. This chain uses TRBV19 with TRBJ2-1; 9 positions match TRBD2. The CDR3 runs 13 residues. The germline gives CDR1 LNHDA, CDR2 SQIVND (reference sequence). Trimming took 8 bases from V and 2 from J; bases not matched to a gene: 1. CDR3 bases: TGTGCCAGTTGGACTAGCGCCTACAATGAGCAGTTCTTC. Its translation is CASWTSAYNEQFF.

This rearrangement joins TRBV18 to TRBJ1-1; unclear D gene. Germline lookup yields CDR1 KGHSH and CDR2 LQKENI. V lost 3 bases to trimming and J lost 1 base, with 9 bases between them. This CDR3 has 14 residues. CDR3 sequence (DNA): TGTGCCAGCTCACCCCGTGGAGCGAACACTGAAGCTTTCTTT. It yields the protein CASSPRGANTEAFF.

The chain has TRBV15 and TRBJ2-5; 8 bases are a match to TRBD1. Germline CDR1 and CDR2: LNHNV and YYDKDF (reference sequence). With V trimmed by 0 bases and J by 5 bases, 8 bases remained unmatched. The CDR3 spans 16 residues. The DNA of the CDR3 is TGTGCCACCAGCAGAGATGGCAGGGGGCGACGCGAGACCCAGTACTTC. Amino acids: CATSRDGRGRRETQYF. The variable domain in full, with the rest retrieved from reference TRBV15 and TRBJ2-5, is DAMVIQNPRYQVTQFGKPVTLSCSQTLNHNVMYWYQQKSSQAPKLLFHYYDKDFNNEADTPDNFQSRRPNTSFCFLDIRSPGLGDTAMYLCATSRDGRGRRETQYFGPGTRLLVL.

The chain couples TRBV19 to TRBJ2-7; 11 bases match TRBD2. V trimming: 6 bases; J trimming: 7 bases; junction bases outside the gene matches: 11. Germline V gene sequence: CDR1 LNHDA, CDR2 SQIVND (reference sequence). This CDR3 contains 15 residues. The CDR3, as DNA: TGTGCCAGTAGCCTTTCTAGCGGGAGGCCGCAGGAGCAGTACTTC. Encoded protein: CASSLSSGRPQEQYF.

The V call is TRBV6-1, the J call TRBJ1-2, with 10 nucleotides matching TRBD1. CDR1 and CDR2 from the germline V gene are MNHNS and SASEGT. With 8 bases clipped from V and 5 bases from J, the junction kept 8 bases outside the gene matches. This CDR3 has 14 amino acids. The CDR3 reads CASRVDRGLYGYTF. In DNA form, the CDR3 reads TGTGCCAGCCGGGTTGACAGGGGGCTTTATGGCTACACCTTC.

This clonotype was seen more than once but under ten times. CDR3 region: CASSPRQGNTEAFF. The CDR3 DNA sequence: TGTGCCAGCAGTCCTCGACAGGGGAACACTGAAGCTTTCTTT. The chain has TRBV12-3 or TRBV12-4 and TRBJ1-1; 7 bases agree with TRBD1. The CDR3 length is 14 residues. Trimming cost V 5 bases and J 1 base; bases outside gene matches: 4.

This clonotype was picked up a small number of times. The chain employs TRBV6-4 and TRBJ2-3; maybe TRBD2 (5 bases). Deletions cut 4 bases from V and 2 bases from J, with 10 bases between. There are 14 residues in the CDR3. The germline V gene has CDR1 MRHNA and CDR2 SNTAGT. CDR3 sequence: CASSGGGPTDTQYF. CDR3 nucleotide sequence: TGTGCCAGCAGTGGAGGCGGGCCCACAGATACGCAGTATTTT.

The gene calls are TRBV28 and TRBJ2-3, with 9 bases identical to TRBD1. V was pared by 6 bases and J by 7 bases, with 8 bases of the junction left unmatched. The CDR3 loop spans 14 amino acids. The germline V gene has CDR1 MDHEN and CDR2 SYDVKM. In DNA form, the CDR3 reads TGTGCCAGCAGCCAAACAGGGGGCGGTTATACGCAGTATTTT. Translation gives CASSQTGGGYTQYF.

The chain links TRBV19 to TRBJ1-3; D remains unclear. The CDR3 has 16 residues. The V gene lost 4 bases and the J gene lost 0 bases, with 13 bases spanning the gap. CDR1 LNHDA and CDR2 SQIVND come from the germline V gene (reference sequence). CDR3 loop: CASSSQLQHSGNTIYF. CDR3 coding DNA: TGTGCCAGTAGTAGCCAATTACAGCACTCTGGAAACACCATATATTTT.

Details on this clonotype: Germline is not matched at one junction end, which may reflect a read error. The DNA of the CDR3 is TGTGCCAGCAGTCTACTAGCGGGGAGCACAGATGCGCAGTATTTT. It specifies CASSLLAGSTDAQYF. The V and J genes are TRBV6-1 and TRBJ2-3; TRBD2 agrees at 10 bases. Germline assignment: CDR1 MNHNS and CDR2 SASEGT. This CDR3 region has 15 residues.

This clonotype was seen only a few times. The chain has TRBV20-1 and TRBJ2-7, with D uncertain. The CDR3 is made up of 11 amino acids. The germline gives CDR1 DFQATT, CDR2 SNEGSKA (reference sequence). Between the trimmed V and J ends, which lost 6 bases and 2 bases, there was a span of 8 bases. The CDR3 DNA is TGCAGTGCAGTTCGGACCTACGAGCAGTACTTC. It codes for CSAVRTYEQYF.

In its sample, this clonotype was seen a few times. V is TRBV20-1 and J is TRBJ2-3; TRBD2 aligns across 14 bases. CDR3 length: 18 amino acids. V gave up 6 bases and J gave up 0 bases; unmatched junction bases: 11. Germline values: CDR1 DFQATT, CDR2 SNEGSKA (reference sequence). This chain's CDR3 is CSANNRLAGGASTDTQYF. As DNA, the CDR3 is TGCAGTGCCAACAATAGACTAGCGGGAGGGGCTAGCACAGATACGCAGTATTTT.

A few counts support this clonotype. The rearrangement links TRBV20-1 to TRBJ2-7; TRBD2 is a possible D gene (5 bases). With 2 bases removed from V and 3 bases from J, the gap between germline ends came to 11 bases. The CDR3 loop spans 13 amino acids. CDR1 is DFQATT, CDR2 SNEGSKA, per germline (reference sequence). The DNA of the CDR3 is TGCAGTGCTAGAACTCTAGCCAGCTACGAGCAGTACTTC. It specifies CSARTLASYEQYF.

CDR3 sequence reads: CSVEVFGSRGQYF. CDR3 nucleotides: TGCAGCGTTGAAGTATTTGGCAGTCGGGGCCAGTACTTC. This chain uses TRBV29-1 with TRBJ2-5; a weak D match, TRBD2 (5 bases). Trimming took 1 base from V and 10 from J, leaving 16 bases between them. CDR3 length: 13 residues. CDR1 is SQVTM and CDR2 is ANQGSEA in the germline V gene.

V gene TRBV20-1 combines with J gene TRBJ2-2; D might be TRBD2 (6 bases). V lost 2 bases to trimming and J lost 4 bases, with 14 bases between them. CDR1 and CDR2 (germline): DFQATT, SNEGSKA (reference sequence). The CDR3 sequence is 15 residues long. The CDR3 nucleotides read TGCAGTGCTAGAAACCGGAGGGATTTCACCGGGGAGCTGTTTTTT. Translating gives CSARNRRDFTGELFF.